This T cell receptor beta chain was identified during a study of patients and donors after allogeneic stem cell transplantation. There are 15 residues in the CDR3. Germline CDR1 reads DFQATT; CDR2 reads SNEGSKA (reference sequence). V lost 0 bases to trimming and J lost 4 bases, with 13 bases between them. TCRdb analysed the RT-PCR reads with MiXCR anew, one entry per CDR3 protein. Of roughly 880,000 distinct CDR3 sequences detected, under 20% appear once; the ten largest clones hold 5% to 7.5%. This sequence originates from a human donor who was either an allogeneic HSCT recipient or a stem cell or donor lymphocyte infusion donor (not recorded which). It is not recorded whose cells these are; they may come from a transplant donor. Specimen: blood, either unsorted or a sorted T cell fraction (not recorded which). The genes are TRBV20-1 and TRBJ1-5; a weak D match, TRBD1 (6 bases). CDR3 region: CSARDRIRGNQPQHF. The CDR3 coding sequence is TGCAGTGCTAGAGATCGGATCAGGGGTAATCAGCCCCAGCATTTT.